A selection of T cell receptor beta chains follows, all from one sample in a study of T cells in localized non-small cell lung cancer. The protocol was immunoSEQ multiplex PCR, while the TCRdb copy is restricted to in-frame clones and leaves out a portion. The table records under 40,000 clones, 78% of them present only once. Sample: peripheral blood, taken before any cancer treatment. The receptors derive from a male donor older than 55 with stage II squamous cell lung carcinoma. Each CDR3 is given with its conserved first and last residue. Size values are once, few and many counts, or a class for expanded clones, and some rows have none.

TRBJ2-2,NA,TRBV7-6,CASSLDWSLTGELFF
TRBJ1-1,NA,TRBV19,CASTGQLNTEAFF
TRBJ2-7,NA,TRBV6-7,CASSRAIPREYYEQYF
TRBJ2-2,NA,TRBV5-8,CASSLPGRAPTGELFF
TRBJ1-4,NA,TRBV30,CAWTGQGGRNEKLFF
TRBJ2-3,NA,TRBV11-3,CASSLRTSGRYTQYF
TRBJ1-2,NA,TRBV5-1,CASSQTRNYGYTF
TRBJ1-4,NA,TRBV27,CASSSNPVYELFF
TRBJ2-2,NA,TRBV2,CASILQGAGELFF
TRBJ2-1,NA,TRBV9,CASNPLAVPWGNEQFF
TRBJ2-5,NA,TRBV9,CASSVATSGGQETQYF
TRBJ2-1,NA,TRBV7-8,CASSFSADNEQFF
TRBJ1-6,NA,TRBV27,CASSFSQDAFSPLHF
TRBJ1-1,NA,TRBV6-5,CASSYTGTAEAFF
TRBJ2-2,NA,TRBV5-1,CASSLASLARGGELFF
TRBJ1-5,NA,TRBV5-4,CASSQQGGGNQPQHF
TRBJ2-7,few,TRBV5-5,CASAEGRLADYEQYF
TRBJ2-3,NA,TRBV7-9,CASSLVADTQYF
TRBJ2-5,NA,TRBV7-2,CASSPGAAEETQYF
TRBJ2-3,few,TRBV7-2,CASSLVLQADTQYF
TRBJ2-2,NA,TRBV27,CASSLVSVLTGELFF
TRBJ2-1,once,TRBV7-8,CASSLTYESDNEQFF
TRBJ2-7,NA,TRBV11-2,CASSPTQGSYEQYF